This T cell receptor (beta chain) was captured by sequencing in a study of vaccination and CD4 T cells after COVID-19. Study in general: Convalescents were six males and four females, two of them Hispanic. Sampling that followed vaccination took place a median about 75 days after dose two, within a range of 14 to 241.

This clonotype is labeled large. The antigen is unknown. The study sequenced cultured CD4+ T cell DNA using the Oncomine TCR Beta short-read assay. TCRdb analysed the PCR reads with MiXCR anew, one entry per CDR3 protein. The sample has 3,200 or so distinct CDR3 sequences, about four fifths seen once. CDR1 SNHLY and CDR2 FYNNEI come from the germline V gene. With 3 bases removed from V and 8 bases from J, the gap between germline ends came to 16 bases. This CDR3 is built from 14 residues. The sample's treatment: approximately 9-day PBMC culture with coronavirus spike peptide pools or control peptides (ViraFEST assay).

The specimen sequenced was CD4+ T cells from blood, cultured in vitro. The sequence derives from a human donor who had recovered from COVID-19. The chain employs TRBV2 and TRBJ1-2, with TRBD1 as a possible D gene (6 bases). CDR3 sequence: CASSDGLDSLGYTF. The CDR3, as DNA: TGTGCCAGCAGTGACGGGTTGGACAGCTTAGGCTACACCTTC.